This TCR beta chain originates from a study of cytotoxic CD8 clonotypes in ibrutinib-treated CLL. Looking at the study overall: The authors obtained response samples at a median of approximately 12 months of treatment, range 6 to 36.

Study-wide points: Baseline clonality was higher than in age-matched healthy donors and moved in step with circulating CD8+ T-cell counts.

TCRdb's copy holds only in-frame clones and misses some; the assay was immunoSEQ multiplex PCR. The sample includes 160,000 or so clones, roughly 90% of them seen just once. This clone appeared once. Its target is not known. In germline, CDR1 is ENHRY, CDR2 SYGVKD. CDR3 length: 14 amino acids. J lost 5 bases, V lost 5 bases, and 4 bases had no gene match. The clonotype was recovered from a human donor with chronic lymphocytic leukemia. The chain links TRBV10-3 to TRBJ1-4, with 8 nucleotides matching TRBD1. The sequenced sample was PBMCs, obtained at disease progression, from a patient treated with ibrutinib. CDR3 region: CAISRQGTNEKLFF. CDR3 nucleotides: TGTGCCATCAGTCGACAGGGGACGAATGAAAAACTGTTTTTT.